This TCR beta chain is from a study of Ad26.COV2.S vaccination and SARS-CoV-2 variants. As for treatment: 15 to 20 received Ad26.COV2.S at low or high dose, single or two shots; a few received placebo; per-sample allocation not given. Sampling happened 63 days after the first vaccine or placebo injection. On this clone itself: This sample includes further DNA sequences coding for the same CDR3.

Using immunoSEQ multiplex PCR, the repertoire was profiled, and TCRdb retains in-frame clones only, with some absent. The sample yields around 450,000 clones, over 75% seen once. This CDR3 contains 13 residues. Per the germline V gene, CDR1 is SQVTM and CDR2 is ANQGSEA. Trimming took 4 bases from V and 0 from J, leaving 10 bases between them. The V call is TRBV29-1, the J call TRBJ2-7; tentatively, D is TRBD1 or TRBD2 (6 bases each). This receptor was taken from a person aged 18-65 years who received the Ad26.COV2.S COVID-19 vaccine or a placebo. This specimen was peripheral blood, taken in a trial of Ad26.COV2.S vaccine versus placebo. The CDR3 spells CSVAGGRSYEQYF. CDR3 nucleotide sequence: TGCAGCGTTGCCGGGGGCCGCTCCTACGAGCAGTACTTC.